These T cell receptor beta chains were read from a single sample in a study of cytomegalovirus exposure and HLA in healthy donors. Profiled with immunoSEQ multiplex PCR; TCRdb holds only in-frame clones, not every one. There are 120,000 or so clones in the sample; around 69% occur only once, and approximately 8.2% lies in the top ten. The sample taken for sequencing was PBMCs. The receptors stem from a middle-aged woman in good health and CMV-seropositive. Each CDR3 is given with its conserved first and last residue. A D gene is named only where the DNA matches it firmly. Clone size is given for some rows only: seen once, a few or many times, or a class if the clone is expanded.

size,J,V,D,DNA,CDR3
.,TRBJ1-1,TRBV5-6,.,TGTGCCAGCAGCCTCAGGGATTGGAACACTGAAGCTTTCTTT,CASSLRDWNTEAFF
.,TRBJ2-7,TRBV4-2,TRBD2,TGTGCCAGCAGCCAAGACAGGACTAGCTACGAGCAGTACTTC,CASSQDRTSYEQYF
.,TRBJ2-5,TRBV2,TRBD2,TGTGCCTCGTTGGGAGAGCGGGGGGGCCAGGAGACCCAGTACTTC,CASLGERGGQETQYF
.,TRBJ1-5,TRBV7-9,.,TGTGCCAGCAGCTCGGGAGGGGCCAAAAATCAGCCCCAGCATTTT,CASSSGGAKNQPQHF
.,TRBJ2-1,TRBV5-1,.,TGCGCCAGCAGCTTGGAGGAGACAGCCTACAATGAGCAGTTCTTC,CASSLEETAYNEQFF
.,TRBJ1-1,TRBV9,TRBD1,TGTGCCAGCAGCGTAGGGACAGGCACCAGCACTGAAGCTTTCTTT,CASSVGTGTSTEAFF
.,TRBJ2-7,TRBV7-2,TRBD1,TGTGCCAGCAGCTTAGACCCGGGACAGATCTACGAGCAGTACTTC,CASSLDPGQIYEQYF
few,TRBJ1-1,TRBV5-6,.,TGTGCCAGCACCCCAATGAGACTGGGGGCAAGAGTACCGAACACTGAAGCTTTCTTT,CASTPMRLGARVPNTEAFF
.,TRBJ2-7,TRBV7-9,.,TGTGCCAGCAGAACCTCCCCTCGGAGCTCCTACGAGCAGTACTTC,CASRTSPRSSYEQYF
.,TRBJ1-1,TRBV2,TRBD1,TGTGCCAGCACCGGACAGGGCCACACTGAAGCTTTCTTT,CASTGQGHTEAFF
.,TRBJ2-1,TRBV7-2,.,TGTGCCAGCGGCATGAATGAGCAGTTCTTC,CASGMNEQFF
.,TRBJ1-5,TRBV5-6,.,TGTGCCAGCAGCCACCGGGGGGGGGATCAGCCCCAGCATTTT,CASSHRGGDQPQHF
few,TRBJ1-4,TRBV4-1,TRBD1,TGCGCCAGCAGCCGCCTCCCGGGACAGGCAAATGAAAAACTGTTTTTT,CASSRLPGQANEKLFF
.,TRBJ2-5,TRBV5-1,TRBD2,TGCGCCAGCAGCTTGGCGGCTAGCGGGGGGAAAGAGACCCAGTACTTC,CASSLAASGGKETQYF
.,TRBJ1-2,TRBV25-1,.,TGTGCCAGCAGTGAATCTACGACAGAGGCGGGGGGCTACACCTTC,CASSESTTEAGGYTF
.,TRBJ1-5,TRBV15,.,TGTGCCACCAGCAACAGATCTCAACAGCCCCAGCATTTT,CATSNRSQQPQHF
few,TRBJ2-7,TRBV4-3,TRBD2,TGCGCCAGCAGCCAAGTAACGGGGTCTAGCGGGGTGAACGAGCAGTACTTC,CASSQVTGSSGVNEQYF
few,TRBJ1-4,TRBV27,TRBD1,TGTGCCAGCAGTTTCCAGACAGGGTGGAATGAAAAACTGTTTTTT,CASSFQTGWNEKLFF
.,TRBJ2-6,TRBV5-6,.,TGTGCCAGCAGCTTGCTCTGGGCCAACGTCCTGACTTTC,CASSLLWANVLTF
.,TRBJ1-1,TRBV5-6,TRBD1,TGTGCCAGCAGCACGGGACAGCTCGTCCAGAACACTGAAGCTTTCTTT,CASSTGQLVQNTEAFF
.,TRBJ2-3,TRBV7-2,TRBD2,TGTGCCAGCAGCTTCGGCGGGACTAGCGGGGGGGATACGCAGTATTTT,CASSFGGTSGGDTQYF
many,TRBJ2-5,TRBV18,TRBD1,TGTGCCAGCTCACCACTTACAGGGGGTGAGGAGACCCAGTACTTC,CASSPLTGGEETQYF
.,TRBJ1-2,TRBV15,.,TGTGCCACCAGCAGAGATTGGCGGTATGGCTACACCTTC,CATSRDWRYGYTF
once,TRBJ1-5,TRBV5-1,.,TGCGCCAGCAGCTTGCGTCCGGGAGCGGATAGCAATCAGCCCCAGCATTTT,CASSLRPGADSNQPQHF
.,TRBJ2-3,TRBV7-2,TRBD1,TGTGCGGCAGGGACAGGGCCCACAGATACGCAGTATTTT,CAAGTGPTDTQYF
.,TRBJ1-1,TRBV7-7,.,TGTGCCAGCAGCTTAGAGTTCTCGGCAGGGAGGACTGAAGCTTTCTTT,CASSLEFSAGRTEAFF
.,TRBJ2-2,TRBV4-3,TRBD2,TGCGCCAGCAGCCAAGTCCGGACTAGTGAGGCCGGGGAGCTGTTTTTT,CASSQVRTSEAGELFF
.,TRBJ2-7,TRBV18,.,TGTGCCAGCTCACCTCGACAGGTCGGGGACGAGCAGTACTTC,CASSPRQVGDEQYF
few,TRBJ1-1,TRBV10-3,.,TGTGCCATCAGTGAGGTGGGCCCGGACACTGAAGCTTTCTTT,CAISEVGPDTEAFF
.,TRBJ2-1,TRBV7-2,.,TGTGCCAGCAGCTTACGCGGGACCTTCAATGAGCAGTTCTTC,CASSLRGTFNEQFF
.,TRBJ2-5,TRBV20-1,.,TGCAGTGCCCAAACAGAGGAGACCCAGTACTTC,CSAQTEETQYF
.,TRBJ1-1,TRBV27,TRBD1,TGTGCCAGCAGCCCCGGGGACAGAGTCTGGTTCTTT,CASSPGDRVWFF
.,TRBJ1-1,TRBV4-3,.,TGCGCCAGCAGCCAAGGAGAGGCGGAAGCTTTCTTT,CASSQGEAEAFF
.,TRBJ1-1,TRBV7-2,TRBD1,TGTGCCAGCAGACTGACAGGGGGTTTCACTGAAGCTTTCTTT,CASRLTGGFTEAFF
.,TRBJ1-1,TRBV7-3,TRBD1,TGTGCCAGCAGCCAAGGGGGCGCGGACACTGAAGCTTTCTTT,CASSQGGADTEAFF
.,TRBJ2-1,TRBV5-1,.,TGCGCCAGCAGCCCGGACAGTTTCAATGAGCAGTTCTTC,CASSPDSFNEQFF
.,TRBJ1-3,TRBV9,TRBD1,TGTGCCAGCAGCATTGGGACAGGCACTCTTTCTGGAAACACCATATATTTT,CASSIGTGTLSGNTIYF
.,TRBJ1-4,TRBV2,.,TGTGCCAGCAGTGGACAGCAAGGCGAAAAACTGTTTTTT,CASSGQQGEKLFF
.,TRBJ2-5,TRBV29-1,.,TGCAGCGTTGTTCCTTCTGGGGGCCTCCAAGAGACCCAGTACTTC,CSVVPSGGLQETQYF
.,TRBJ1-1,TRBV7-2,.,TGTGCCAGCACCAGACAGAACACTGAAGCTTTCTTT,CASTRQNTEAFF
.,TRBJ1-1,TRBV10-3,.,TGTGCCATCAAGAATCTGGGGGGAACTGAAGCTTTCTTT,CAIKNLGGTEAFF
.,TRBJ1-1,TRBV5-1,.,TGCGCCAGCCGGGGGACGGCGAACACTGAAGCTTTCTTT,CASRGTANTEAFF